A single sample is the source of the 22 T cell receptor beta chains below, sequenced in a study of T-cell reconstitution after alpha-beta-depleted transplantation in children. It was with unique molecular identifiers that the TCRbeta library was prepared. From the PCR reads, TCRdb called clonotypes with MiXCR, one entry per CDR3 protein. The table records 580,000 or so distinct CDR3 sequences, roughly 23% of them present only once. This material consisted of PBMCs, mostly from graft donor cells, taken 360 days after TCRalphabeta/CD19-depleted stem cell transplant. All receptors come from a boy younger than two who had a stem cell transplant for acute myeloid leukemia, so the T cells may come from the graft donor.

The CDR3 DNA is TGCAGTGCTAGGATAGGGGACAGGGGTAATGGCTACACCTTC. It yields the protein CSARIGDRGNGYTF. The genes are TRBV20-1 and TRBJ1-2, with 10 bases identical to TRBD1. Germline CDR1 and CDR2: DFQATT and SNEGSKA (reference sequence). V lost 3 bases and J lost 6; bases outside the gene matches: 7. This CDR3 is built from 14 residues.

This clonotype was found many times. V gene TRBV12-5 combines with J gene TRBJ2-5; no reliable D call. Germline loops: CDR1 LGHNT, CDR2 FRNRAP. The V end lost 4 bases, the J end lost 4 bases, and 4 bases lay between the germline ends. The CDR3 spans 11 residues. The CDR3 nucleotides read TGTGCTAGTGGTTGGGGAGAGACCCAGTACTTC. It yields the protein CASGWGETQYF. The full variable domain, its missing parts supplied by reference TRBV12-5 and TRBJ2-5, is DARVTQTPRHKVTEMGQEVTMRCQPILGHNTVFWYRQTMMQGLELLAYFRNRAPLDDSGMPKDRFSAEMPDATLATLKIQPSEPRDSAVYFCASGWGETQYFGPGTRLLVL.

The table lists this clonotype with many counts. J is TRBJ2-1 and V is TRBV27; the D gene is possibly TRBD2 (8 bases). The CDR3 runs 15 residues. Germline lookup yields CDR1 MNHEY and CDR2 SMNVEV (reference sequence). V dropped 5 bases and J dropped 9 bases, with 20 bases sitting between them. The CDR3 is CASSRPGLGGGEQFF. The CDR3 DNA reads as TGTGCCAGCAGTCGTCCGGGACTAGGGGGCGGTGAGCAGTTCTTC.

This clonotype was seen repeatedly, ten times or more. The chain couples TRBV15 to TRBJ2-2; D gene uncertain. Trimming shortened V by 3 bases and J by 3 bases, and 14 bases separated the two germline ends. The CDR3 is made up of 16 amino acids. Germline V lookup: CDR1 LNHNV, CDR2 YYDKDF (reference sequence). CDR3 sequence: CATSSVFGSDTGELFF. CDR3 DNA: TGTGCCACCAGCAGCGTTTTCGGGTCGGACACCGGGGAGCTGTTTTTT.

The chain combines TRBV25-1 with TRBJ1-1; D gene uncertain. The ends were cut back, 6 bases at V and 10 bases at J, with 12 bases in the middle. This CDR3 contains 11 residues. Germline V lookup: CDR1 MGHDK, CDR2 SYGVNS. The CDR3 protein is CASSTSHRAFF. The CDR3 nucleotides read TGTGCCAGCAGCACATCTCACAGAGCTTTCTTT.

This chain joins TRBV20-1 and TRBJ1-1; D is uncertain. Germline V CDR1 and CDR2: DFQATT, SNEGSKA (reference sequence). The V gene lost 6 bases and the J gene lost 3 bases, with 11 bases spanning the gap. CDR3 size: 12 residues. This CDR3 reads CSASHPDTEAFF. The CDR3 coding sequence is TGCAGTGCATCTCATCCAGACACTGAAGCTTTCTTT.

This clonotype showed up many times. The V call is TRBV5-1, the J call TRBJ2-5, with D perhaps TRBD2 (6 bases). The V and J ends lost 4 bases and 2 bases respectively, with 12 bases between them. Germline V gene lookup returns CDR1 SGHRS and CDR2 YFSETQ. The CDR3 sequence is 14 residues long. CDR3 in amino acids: CASSHGTSQETQYF. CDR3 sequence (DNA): TGCGCCAGCAGCCATGGGACTTCTCAAGAGACCCAGTACTTC.

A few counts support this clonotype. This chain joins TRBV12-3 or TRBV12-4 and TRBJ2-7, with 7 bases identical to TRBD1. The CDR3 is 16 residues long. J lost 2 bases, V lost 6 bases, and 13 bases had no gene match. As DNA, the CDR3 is TGTGCCAGCAGGAACACAGGGGCCTTATCAGCCTACGAGCAGTACTTC. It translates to CASRNTGALSAYEQYF.

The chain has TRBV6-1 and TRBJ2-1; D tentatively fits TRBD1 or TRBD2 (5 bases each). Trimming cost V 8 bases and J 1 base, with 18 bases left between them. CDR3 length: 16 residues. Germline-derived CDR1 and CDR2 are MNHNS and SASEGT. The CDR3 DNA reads TGTGCCAGCCCCAAGTGGGACGGATCATCCTACAATGAGCAGTTCTTC. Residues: CASPKWDGSSYNEQFF.

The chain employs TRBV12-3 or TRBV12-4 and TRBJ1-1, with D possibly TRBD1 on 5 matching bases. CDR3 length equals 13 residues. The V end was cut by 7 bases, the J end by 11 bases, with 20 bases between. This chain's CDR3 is CASTVVAGKSAFF. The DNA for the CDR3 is TGTGCCAGCACCGTAGTTGCAGGGAAGTCGGCTTTCTTT.

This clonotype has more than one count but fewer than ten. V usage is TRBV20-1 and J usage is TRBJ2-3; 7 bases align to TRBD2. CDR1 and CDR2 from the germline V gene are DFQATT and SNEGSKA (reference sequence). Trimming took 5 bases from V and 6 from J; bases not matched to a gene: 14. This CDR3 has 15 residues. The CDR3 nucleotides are TGCAGTGCTGCGGGGGATCCGACTAGCCGGGATACGCAGTATTTT. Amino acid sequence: CSAAGDPTSRDTQYF.

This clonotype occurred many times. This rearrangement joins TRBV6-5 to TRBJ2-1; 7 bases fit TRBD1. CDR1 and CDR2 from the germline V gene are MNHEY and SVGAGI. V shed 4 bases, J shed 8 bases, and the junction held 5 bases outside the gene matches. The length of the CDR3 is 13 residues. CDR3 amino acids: CASSFDRDHEQFF. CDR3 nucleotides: TGTGCCAGCAGTTTCGACAGGGACCATGAGCAGTTCTTC.

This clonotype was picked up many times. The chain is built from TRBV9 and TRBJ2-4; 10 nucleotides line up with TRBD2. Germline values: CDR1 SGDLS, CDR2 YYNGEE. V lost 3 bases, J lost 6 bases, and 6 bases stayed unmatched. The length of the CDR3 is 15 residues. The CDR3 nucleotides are TGTGCCAGCAGCGGACCTAGCGGGGGTGGAAACATTCAGTACTTC. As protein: CASSGPSGGGNIQYF. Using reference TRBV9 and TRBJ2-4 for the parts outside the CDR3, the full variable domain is DSGVTQTPKHLITATGQRVTLRCSPRSGDLSVYWYQQSLDQGLQFLIQYYNGEERAKGNILERFSAQQFPDLHSELNLSSLELGDSALYFCASSGPSGGGNIQYFGAGTRLSVL.

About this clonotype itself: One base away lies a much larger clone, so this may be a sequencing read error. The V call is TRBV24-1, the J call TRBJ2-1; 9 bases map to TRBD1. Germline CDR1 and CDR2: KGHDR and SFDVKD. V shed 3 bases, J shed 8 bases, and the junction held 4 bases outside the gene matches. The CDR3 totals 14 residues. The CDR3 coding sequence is TGTGCCACCAGTGATCAGGACAGGGGCGATGAGCAGTTCTTC. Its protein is CATSDQDRGDEQFF.

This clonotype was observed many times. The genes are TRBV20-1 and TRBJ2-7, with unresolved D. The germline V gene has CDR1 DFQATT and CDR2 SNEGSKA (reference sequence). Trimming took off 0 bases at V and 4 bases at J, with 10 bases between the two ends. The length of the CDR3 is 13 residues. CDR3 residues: CSARDGNLYEQYV. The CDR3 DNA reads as TGCAGTGCTAGAGATGGGAACTTATACGAGCAGTACGTC.

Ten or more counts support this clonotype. CDR3 DNA sequence: TGCAGCGTTGAAGGAAAGGACAGTACCGAGCAGTACTTC. Translating gives CSVEGKDSTEQYF. The chain recombines TRBV29-1 with TRBJ2-7; D is perhaps TRBD1 (6 bases). The CDR3 length is 13 residues. V was pared by 1 base and J by 6 bases, with 13 bases between. Germline V gene sequence: CDR1 SQVTM, CDR2 ANQGSEA.

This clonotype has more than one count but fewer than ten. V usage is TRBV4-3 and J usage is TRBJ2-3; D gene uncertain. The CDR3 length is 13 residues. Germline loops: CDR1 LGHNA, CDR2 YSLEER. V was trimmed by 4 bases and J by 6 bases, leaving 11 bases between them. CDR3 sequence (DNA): TGCGCCAGCAGCCCGTCCGCTCTGGATACGCAGTATTTT. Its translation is CASSPSALDTQYF.

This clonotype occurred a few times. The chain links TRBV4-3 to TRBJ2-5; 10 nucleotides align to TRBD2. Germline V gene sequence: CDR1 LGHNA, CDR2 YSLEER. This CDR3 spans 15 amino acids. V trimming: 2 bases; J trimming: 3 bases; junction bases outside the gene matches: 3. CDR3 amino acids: CASSQTSGDKETQYF. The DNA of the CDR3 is TGCGCCAGCAGCCAAACTAGCGGGGACAAAGAGACCCAGTACTTC.

CDR3 region: CASSWTRETQYF. CDR3 bases: TGTGCCAGCAGCTGGACTAGAGAGACCCAGTACTTC. The chain joins TRBV5-6 to TRBJ2-5; 7 bases match TRBD2. After removal of 3 bases from V and 4 bases from J, the junction contained 0 bases not matched to a gene. The CDR3 extends over 12 amino acids. Germline V lookup: CDR1 SGHDT, CDR2 YYEEEE.

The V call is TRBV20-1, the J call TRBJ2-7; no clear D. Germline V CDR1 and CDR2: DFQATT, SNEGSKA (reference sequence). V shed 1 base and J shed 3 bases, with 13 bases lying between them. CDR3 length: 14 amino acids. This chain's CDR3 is CSARGRTAFYEQYF. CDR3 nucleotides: TGCAGTGCTAGAGGCAGAACCGCTTTCTACGAGCAGTACTTC.

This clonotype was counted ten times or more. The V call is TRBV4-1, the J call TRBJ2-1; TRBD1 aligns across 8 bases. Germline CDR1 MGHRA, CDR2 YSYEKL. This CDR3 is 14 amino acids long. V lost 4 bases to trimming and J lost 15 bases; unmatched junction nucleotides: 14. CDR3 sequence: CASSPTGVAGNSFF. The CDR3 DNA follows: TGCGCCAGCAGCCCGACAGGGGTCGCGGGGAATTCGTTCTTC.

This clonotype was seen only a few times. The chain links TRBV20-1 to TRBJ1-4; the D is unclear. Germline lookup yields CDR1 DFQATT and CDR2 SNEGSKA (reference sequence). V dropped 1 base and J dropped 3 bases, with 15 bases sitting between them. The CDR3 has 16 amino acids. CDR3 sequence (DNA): TGCAGTGCTAGAGCCCCCAGGCTGGGTTCTAATGAAAAACTGTTTTTT. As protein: CSARAPRLGSNEKLFF.